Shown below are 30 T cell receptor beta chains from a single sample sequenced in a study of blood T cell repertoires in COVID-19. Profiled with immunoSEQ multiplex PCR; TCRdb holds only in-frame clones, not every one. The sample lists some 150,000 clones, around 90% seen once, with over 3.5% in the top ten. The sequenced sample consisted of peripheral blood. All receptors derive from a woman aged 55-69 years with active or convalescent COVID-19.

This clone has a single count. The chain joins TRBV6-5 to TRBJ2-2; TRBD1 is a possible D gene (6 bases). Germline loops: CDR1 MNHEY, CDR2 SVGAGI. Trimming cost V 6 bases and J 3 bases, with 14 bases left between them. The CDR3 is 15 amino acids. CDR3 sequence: CASRPTGIDTGELFF. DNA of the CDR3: TGTGCCAGCAGACCAACAGGGATCGACACCGGGGAGCTGTTTTTT.

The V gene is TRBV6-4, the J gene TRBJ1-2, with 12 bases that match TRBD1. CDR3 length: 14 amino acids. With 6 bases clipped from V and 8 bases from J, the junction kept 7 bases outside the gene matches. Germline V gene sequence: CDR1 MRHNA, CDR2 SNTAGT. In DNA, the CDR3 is TGTGCCAGCAGCCGGGGACAGGGGGCTGGAGGCTACACCTTC. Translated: CASSRGQGAGGYTF.

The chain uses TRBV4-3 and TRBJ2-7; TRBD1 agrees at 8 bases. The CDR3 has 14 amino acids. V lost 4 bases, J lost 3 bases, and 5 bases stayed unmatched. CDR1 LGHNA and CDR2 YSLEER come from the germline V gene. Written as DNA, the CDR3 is TGCGCCAGCAGCCTTGGACAGGGTGGCTACGAGCAGTACTTC. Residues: CASSLGQGGYEQYF.

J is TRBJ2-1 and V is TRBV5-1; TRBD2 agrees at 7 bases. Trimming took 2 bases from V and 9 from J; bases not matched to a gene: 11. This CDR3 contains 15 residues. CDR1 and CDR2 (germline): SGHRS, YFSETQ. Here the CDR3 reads CASSLVPPLAPEQFF. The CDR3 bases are TGCGCCAGCAGCTTAGTGCCCCCACTAGCGCCTGAGCAGTTCTTC.

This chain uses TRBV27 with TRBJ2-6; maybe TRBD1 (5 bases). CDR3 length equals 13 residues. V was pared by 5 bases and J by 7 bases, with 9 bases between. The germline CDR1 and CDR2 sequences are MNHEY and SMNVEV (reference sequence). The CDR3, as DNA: TGTGCCAGCAGTACCCGGACAGCCAACGTCCTGACTTTC. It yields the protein CASSTRTANVLTF.

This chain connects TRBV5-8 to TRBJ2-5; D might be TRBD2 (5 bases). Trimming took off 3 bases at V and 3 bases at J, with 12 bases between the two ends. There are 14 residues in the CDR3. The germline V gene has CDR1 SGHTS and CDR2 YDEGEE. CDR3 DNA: TGTGCCAGCAGCTCCCGACTACCCAAAGAGACCCAGTACTTC. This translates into CASSSRLPKETQYF.

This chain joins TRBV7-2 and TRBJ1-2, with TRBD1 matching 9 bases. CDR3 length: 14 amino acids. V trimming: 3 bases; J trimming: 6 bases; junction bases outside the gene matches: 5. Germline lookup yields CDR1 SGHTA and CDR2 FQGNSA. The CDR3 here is CASSFRGDRDGYTF. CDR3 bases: TGTGCCAGCAGCTTCAGAGGGGACAGGGATGGCTACACCTTC.

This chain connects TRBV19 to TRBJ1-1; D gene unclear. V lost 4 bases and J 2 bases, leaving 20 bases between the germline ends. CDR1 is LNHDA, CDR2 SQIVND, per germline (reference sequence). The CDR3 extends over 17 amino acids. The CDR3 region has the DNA TGTGCCAGTAGTAACCCGAGGAGAGGCAGCCAAAACACTGAAGCTTTCTTT. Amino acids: CASSNPRRGSQNTEAFF.

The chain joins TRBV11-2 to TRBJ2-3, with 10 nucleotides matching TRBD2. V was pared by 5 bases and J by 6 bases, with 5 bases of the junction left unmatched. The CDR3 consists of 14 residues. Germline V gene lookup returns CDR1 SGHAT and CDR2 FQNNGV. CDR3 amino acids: CASSAGLALDTQYF. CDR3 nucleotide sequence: TGTGCCAGCAGCGCGGGACTAGCGCTGGATACGCAGTATTTT.

The CDR3 sequence is CASSLGDTRTNEKLFF. In nucleotides, the CDR3 is TGCGCCAGCAGCTTGGGGGACACAAGAACTAATGAAAAACTGTTTTTT. The chain links TRBV5-1 to TRBJ1-4; D may be TRBD1 (6 bases). Germline CDR1 reads SGHRS; CDR2 reads YFSETQ. The CDR3 is made up of 16 amino acids. Trimming left V 0 bases short and J 1 base short, with 10 bases between.

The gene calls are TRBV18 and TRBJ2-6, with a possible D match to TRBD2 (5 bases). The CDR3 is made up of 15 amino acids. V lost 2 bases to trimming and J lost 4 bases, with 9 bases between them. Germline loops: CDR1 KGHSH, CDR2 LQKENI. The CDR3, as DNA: TGTGCCAGCTCACCAGGAGGCGCCGGGGCCAACGTCCTGACTTTC. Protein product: CASSPGGAGANVLTF.

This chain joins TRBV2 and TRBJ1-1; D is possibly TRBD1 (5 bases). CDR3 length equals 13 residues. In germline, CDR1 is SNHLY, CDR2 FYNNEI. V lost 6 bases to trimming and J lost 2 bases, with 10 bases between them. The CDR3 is CASRTEQNTEAFF. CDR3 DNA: TGTGCCAGCAGGACAGAACAAAACACTGAAGCTTTCTTT.

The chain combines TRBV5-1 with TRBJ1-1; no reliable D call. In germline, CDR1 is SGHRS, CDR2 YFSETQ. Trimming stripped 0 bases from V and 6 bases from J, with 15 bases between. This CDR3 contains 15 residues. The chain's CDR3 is CASSLEARPTPEAFF. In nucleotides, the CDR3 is TGCGCCAGCAGCTTGGAGGCCAGGCCGACCCCTGAAGCTTTCTTT.

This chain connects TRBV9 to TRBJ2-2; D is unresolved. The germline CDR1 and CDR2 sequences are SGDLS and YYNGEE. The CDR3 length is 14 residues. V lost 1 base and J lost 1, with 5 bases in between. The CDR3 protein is CASSVIMNTGELFF. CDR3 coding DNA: TGTGCCAGCAGCGTAATCATGAACACCGGGGAGCTGTTTTTT. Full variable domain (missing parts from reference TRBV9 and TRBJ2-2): DSGVTQTPKHLITATGQRVTLRCSPRSGDLSVYWYQQSLDQGLQFLIQYYNGEERAKGNILERFSAQQFPDLHSELNLSSLELGDSALYFCASSVIMNTGELFFGEGSRLTVL.

CDR3 in DNA: TGTGCCAGCAGGCGAGACAGCTCCAACTATGGCTACACCTTC. It encodes CASRRDSSNYGYTF. The chain uses TRBV7-9 and TRBJ1-2; possibly TRBD1 for D (5 bases). Trimming shortened V by 6 bases and J by 2 bases, and 13 bases separated the two germline ends. The CDR3 spans 14 residues. Per the germline V gene, CDR1 is SEHNR and CDR2 is FQNEAQ (reference sequence).

For the CDR3, the DNA is TGCGCCAGCAGCCAGGATGGAGGGGACTCACCCCTCCACTTT. Protein sequence: CASSQDGGDSPLHF. This sequence joins TRBV5-1 and TRBJ1-6, with a tentative D call TRBD1 (5 bases). Germline V gene data show CDR1 as SGHRS and CDR2 as YFSETQ. V lost 4 bases, J lost 10 bases, and 15 bases lay in between. The length of the CDR3 is 14 residues. The full variable domain, with the rest looked up from reference TRBV5-1 and TRBJ1-6, is KAGVTQTPRYLIKTRGQQVTLSCSPISGHRSVSWYQQTPGQGLQFLFEYFSETQRNKGNFPGRFSGRQFSNSRSEMNVSTLELGDSALYLCASSQDGGDSPLHFGNGTRLTVT.

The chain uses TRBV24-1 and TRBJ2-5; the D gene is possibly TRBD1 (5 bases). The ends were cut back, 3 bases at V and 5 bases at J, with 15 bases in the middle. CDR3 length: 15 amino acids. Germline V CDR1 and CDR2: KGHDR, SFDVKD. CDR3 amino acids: CATSDPARVPETQYF. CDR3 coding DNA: TGTGCCACCAGTGATCCTGCCAGGGTCCCCGAGACCCAGTACTTC.

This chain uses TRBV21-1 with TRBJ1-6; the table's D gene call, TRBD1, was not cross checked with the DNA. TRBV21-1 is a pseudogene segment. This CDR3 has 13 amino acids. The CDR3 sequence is CASSGRGDSPLHF. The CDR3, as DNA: TGTGCCAGCAGCGGCAGGGGGGATTCACCCCTCCACTTT.

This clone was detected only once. The CDR3, as DNA: TGTGCCTGGAGGACAGGGCGGGAGCCCCAGCATTTT. Its protein is CAWRTGREPQHF. The V gene is TRBV30, the J gene TRBJ1-5; 7 bases are a match to TRBD1. In germline, CDR1 is GTSNPN, CDR2 SVGIG (reference sequence). This CDR3 spans 12 amino acids. V lost 3 bases to trimming and J lost 8 bases; unmatched junction nucleotides: 4. Supplemented by reference TRBV30 and TRBJ1-5, the full variable domain reads SQTIHQWPATLVQPVGSPLSLECTVEGTSNPNLYWYRQAAGRGLQLLFYSVGIGQISSEVPQNLSASRPQDRQFILSSKKLLLSDSGFYLCAWRTGREPQHFGDGTRLSIL.

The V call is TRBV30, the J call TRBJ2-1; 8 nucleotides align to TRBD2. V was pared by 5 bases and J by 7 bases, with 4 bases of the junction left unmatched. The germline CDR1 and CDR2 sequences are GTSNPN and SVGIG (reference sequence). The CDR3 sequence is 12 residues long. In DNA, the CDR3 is TGTGCCTGGGGCGGGGGGAGTAATGAGCAGTTCTTC. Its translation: CAWGGGSNEQFF. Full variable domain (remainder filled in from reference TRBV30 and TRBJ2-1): SQTIHQWPATLVQPVGSPLSLECTVEGTSNPNLYWYRQAAGRGLQLLFYSVGIGQISSEVPQNLSASRPQDRQFILSSKKLLLSDSGFYLCAWGGGSNEQFFGPGTRLTVL.

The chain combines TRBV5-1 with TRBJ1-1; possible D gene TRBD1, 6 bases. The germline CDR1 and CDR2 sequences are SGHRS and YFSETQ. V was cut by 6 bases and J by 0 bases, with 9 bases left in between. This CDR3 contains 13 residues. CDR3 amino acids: CASNTGMNTEAFF. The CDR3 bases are TGCGCCAGCAACACAGGGATGAACACTGAAGCTTTCTTT.

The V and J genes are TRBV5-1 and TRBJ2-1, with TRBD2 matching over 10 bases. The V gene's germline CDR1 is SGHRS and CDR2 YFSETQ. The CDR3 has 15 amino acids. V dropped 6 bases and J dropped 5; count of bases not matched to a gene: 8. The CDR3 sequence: CASTRLAGAHNEQFF. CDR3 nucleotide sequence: TGCGCCAGCACGCGTCTAGCGGGGGCCCACAATGAGCAGTTCTTC.

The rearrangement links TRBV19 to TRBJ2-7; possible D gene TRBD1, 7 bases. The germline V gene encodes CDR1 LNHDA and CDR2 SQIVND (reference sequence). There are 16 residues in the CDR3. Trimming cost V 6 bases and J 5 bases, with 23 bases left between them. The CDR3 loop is CASSPTGRLPFDEQYF. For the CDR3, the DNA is TGTGCCAGTAGCCCGACAGGGAGGTTACCTTTCGACGAGCAGTACTTC.

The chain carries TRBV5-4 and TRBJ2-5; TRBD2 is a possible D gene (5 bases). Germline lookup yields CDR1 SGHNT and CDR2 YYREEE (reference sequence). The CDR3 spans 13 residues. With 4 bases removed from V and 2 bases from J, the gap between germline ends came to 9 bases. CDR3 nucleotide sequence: TGTGCCAGCAGCGGAGGAACTCAAGAGACCCAGTACTTC. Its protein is CASSGGTQETQYF.

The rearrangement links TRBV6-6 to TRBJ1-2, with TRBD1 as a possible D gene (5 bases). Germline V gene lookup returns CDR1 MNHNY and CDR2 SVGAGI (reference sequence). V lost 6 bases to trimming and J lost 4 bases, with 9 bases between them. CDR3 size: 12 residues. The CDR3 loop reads CASRKDTYGYTF. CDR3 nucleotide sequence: TGTGCCAGCAGAAAGGACACCTATGGCTACACCTTC.

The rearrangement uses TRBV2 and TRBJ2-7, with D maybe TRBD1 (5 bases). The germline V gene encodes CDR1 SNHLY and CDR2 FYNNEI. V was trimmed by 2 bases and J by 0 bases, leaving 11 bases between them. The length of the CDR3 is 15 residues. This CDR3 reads CASSETRQSSYEQYF. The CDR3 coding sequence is TGTGCCAGCAGTGAAACCCGACAGAGCTCCTACGAGCAGTACTTC.

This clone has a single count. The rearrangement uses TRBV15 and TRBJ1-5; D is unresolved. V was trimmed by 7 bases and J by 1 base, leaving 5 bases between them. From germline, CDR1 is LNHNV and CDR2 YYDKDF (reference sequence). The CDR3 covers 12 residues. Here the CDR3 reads CATNESNQPQHF. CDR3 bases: TGTGCCACCAACGAGAGCAATCAGCCCCAGCATTTT.

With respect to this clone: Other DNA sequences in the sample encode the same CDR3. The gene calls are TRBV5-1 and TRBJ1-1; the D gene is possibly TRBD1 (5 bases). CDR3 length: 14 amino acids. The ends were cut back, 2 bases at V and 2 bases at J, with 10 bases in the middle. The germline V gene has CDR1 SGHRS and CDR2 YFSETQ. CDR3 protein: CASSFRQGNTEAFF. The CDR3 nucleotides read TGCGCCAGCAGCTTCCGGCAGGGCAACACTGAAGCTTTCTTT.

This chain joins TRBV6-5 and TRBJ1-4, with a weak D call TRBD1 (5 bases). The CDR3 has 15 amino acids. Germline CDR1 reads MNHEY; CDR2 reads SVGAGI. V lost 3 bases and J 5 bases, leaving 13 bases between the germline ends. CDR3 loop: CASSYDSGGNEKLFF. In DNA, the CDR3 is TGTGCCAGCAGTTATGACAGCGGGGGGAATGAAAAACTGTTTTTT.

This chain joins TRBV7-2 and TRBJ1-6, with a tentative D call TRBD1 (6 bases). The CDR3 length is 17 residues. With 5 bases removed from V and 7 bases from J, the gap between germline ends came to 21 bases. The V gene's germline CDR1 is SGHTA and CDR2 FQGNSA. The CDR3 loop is CASSPGTRTGENSPLHF. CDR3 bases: TGTGCCAGCAGCCCAGGGACACGGACCGGTGAGAATTCACCCCTCCACTTT.